This T cell receptor (beta chain) stems from a study of T cell clonality in common variable immunodeficiency. Per germline, CDR1 DFQATT and CDR2 SNEGSKA (reference sequence). The CDR3 covers 13 residues. This clone has a count of ten or more. Compared with germline, one end of the junction differs, possibly owing to a read error. The read ends 3 residues shy of where the CDR3 ends; the end is completed using the germline J gene. Control and CVID samples contributed equal amounts of genomic DNA. Sequenced by immunoSEQ multiplex PCR; TCRdb stores in-frame clones only, minus some. The sample holds about 40,000 clones, and no clone turns up only once.

Sequencing used peripheral blood mononuclear cells. This TCR came from a person aged 18 to 75 in good health. The chain employs TRBV20-1 and TRBJ2-3, with D possibly TRBD2 on 5 matching bases. CDR3 sequence reads: CSTSLASTDTQYF. The CDR3 bases that were read are TGCAGTACTAGTCTGGCTTCCACAGATACG.